This TCR beta chain came from a study of control samples from healthy donors and cancer patients. The data were produced by immunoSEQ multiplex PCR, yet TCRdb's version contains in-frame clones alone and is incomplete. The sample has 400,000 to 500,000 clones; about nine tenths are singletons. This clone was detected only a few times. Germline values: CDR1 LNHDA, CDR2 SQIVND (reference sequence). The V end was cut by 7 bases, the J end by 1 base, with 16 bases between. The CDR3 has 15 residues. Specimen: PBMCs. The chain couples TRBV19 to TRBJ1-1; D is unclear. This clonotype was obtained from a man aged 40-55 years with head and neck cancer. CDR3 amino acids: CASTLRAGWNTEAFF. The CDR3 bases are TGTGCCAGTACCCTTCGGGCAGGATGGAACACTGAAGCTTTCTTT.